The text below deals with one TCR beta chain. Its antigen is not known. The data were taken from a study of cytomegalovirus exposure and HLA in healthy donors. The PCR contained 60 Vbeta and 13 Jbeta primers. TCRdb's copy holds only in-frame clones and misses some; the assay was immunoSEQ multiplex PCR. This sample has 150,000 or so clones, with roughly four fifths found just once. Study conclusions and caveats: Roughly uniform depth of sequencing across donors was assumed in presence/absence analyses.

In germline, CDR1 is SEHNR, CDR2 FQNEAQ (reference sequence). The CDR3 extends over 12 amino acids. Trimming removed 10 bases from V and 2 bases from J, with 12 bases in between. The sample comprised PBMCs. The TCR sequence derives from a man aged 25-40 years in good health and CMV-seropositive. The genes are TRBV7-9 and TRBJ2-7; D not resolved. CDR3 DNA: TGTGCCACGGGTAGGAGACCCTACGAGCAGTACTTC. Residues: CATGRRPYEQYF.